This T cell receptor (beta chain) was obtained from a study of post-analysis software for immune sequencing data. The study, taken as a whole, reports: The five TRBV segments detected at higher frequency in patients than in controls included TRBV5-6, TRBV5-1 and TRBV20-1. Under F measure analysis, samples from one preparation batch co-clustered strongly.

Unique molecular identifiers were present in the TCR beta cDNA libraries. TCRdb analysed the PCR reads with MiXCR anew, one entry per CDR3 protein. This sample has 250,000 to 300,000 distinct CDR3 sequences, with 36% found just once. The CDR3 is made up of 15 amino acids. Looked up from germline, CDR1 is MNHEY and CDR2 is SVGAGI. V shed 5 bases and J 6 bases; nucleotides not matched to a gene: 7. The table lists this clonotype with a few counts. Antigen: not known. The sequence derives from a girl between 5 and 17 years old with multiple sclerosis. Input material: blood. The rearrangement joins TRBV6-5 to TRBJ2-1, with 10 bases identical to TRBD2. DNA of the CDR3: TGTGCCAGCAGTCAGCTAGCGGGGGCCTCCAATGAGCAGTTCTTC. Translated, it gives CASSQLAGASNEQFF.